Below are 20 T cell receptor beta chains sequenced from a single sample in a study of blood T cell repertoires in COVID-19. Libraries were prepared by immunoSEQ multiplex PCR; TCRdb keeps only in-frame clonotypes and omits some of them. Of 250,000 to 300,000 clones in the sample, around 81% were seen once. The sample comprised peripheral blood. Every receptor here comes from a woman in her sixties or seventies with active or convalescent COVID-19.

The chain couples TRBV3-1 (or the pseudogene TRBV3-2) to TRBJ2-7; TRBD2 matches 9 bases. CDR3 length: 15 residues. The V gene end was trimmed by 4 bases and the J gene end by 3 bases; junction bases not matched to a gene: 7. Germline lookup yields CDR1 LGHDT and CDR2 YNNKEL (reference sequence). This CDR3 reads CASSPGTSYNYEQYF. The CDR3 nucleotides read TGTGCCAGCAGCCCCGGGACTAGCTATAACTACGAGCAGTACTTC.

The rearrangement links TRBV6-2 or TRBV6-3 to TRBJ1-2; 7 bases map to TRBD1. Germline-derived CDR1 and CDR2 are MNHEY and SVGEGT. The CDR3 is 15 amino acids. V trimming: 4 bases; J trimming: 0 bases; junction bases outside the gene matches: 5. The CDR3 DNA is TGTGCCAGCAGTTCGACAGGGTTAACTAACTATGGCTACACCTTC. This gives the protein CASSSTGLTNYGYTF.

V usage is TRBV19 and J usage is TRBJ2-7; 8 bases fit TRBD1. The CDR3 sequence is 13 residues long. Germline trimming cut 10 bases from V and 7 bases from J; bases unmatched to any gene: 12. The V gene's germline CDR1 is LNHDA and CDR2 SQIVND (reference sequence). CDR3 in amino acids: CATTGGWSEEQYF. The CDR3, as DNA: TGTGCCACCACAGGGGGATGGAGCGAGGAGCAGTACTTC.

A word on this clone: The sample contains more than one DNA sequence encoding this CDR3. CDR3 DNA: TGTGCCAGCAGTTCCTCCTCCTACGAGCAGTACTTC. It specifies CASSSSSYEQYF. The chain couples TRBV12-3 or TRBV12-4 to TRBJ2-7; the D is unclear. There are 12 residues in the CDR3. The V and J ends lost 4 bases and 0 bases respectively, with 4 bases between them.

The CDR3 spells CASSVTGAPLNEKLFF. The CDR3 DNA sequence: TGTGCCAGCAGCGTAACAGGGGCCCCTCTTAATGAAAAACTGTTTTTT. The V call is TRBV7-9, the J call TRBJ1-4; TRBD1 aligns across 7 bases. CDR3 length equals 16 residues. Germline V gene data show CDR1 as SEHNR and CDR2 as FQNEAQ (reference sequence). The V and J ends lost 5 bases and 4 bases, in that order; junction bases with no gene match: 10.

The V and J genes are TRBV27 and TRBJ2-7; no clear D gene. V lost 4 bases to trimming and J lost 3 bases, with 13 bases between them. This CDR3 has 14 residues. Per the germline V gene, CDR1 is MNHEY and CDR2 is SMNVEV (reference sequence). The CDR3 is CASSSSMNSYEQYF. DNA of the CDR3: TGTGCCAGCAGTTCTTCTATGAACAGCTACGAGCAGTACTTC.

The rearrangement uses TRBV18 and TRBJ2-7; 8 nucleotides match TRBD1. The CDR3 is 15 amino acids. Germline assignment: CDR1 KGHSH and CDR2 LQKENI. Germline trimming cut 3 bases from V and 2 bases from J; bases unmatched to any gene: 6. The CDR3 nucleotides read TGTGCCAGCTCACCGAGACAGGGGACGACCTACGAGCAGTACTTC. It yields the protein CASSPRQGTTYEQYF.

The chain recombines TRBV5-4 with TRBJ2-1; 7 bases map to TRBD2. The CDR3 loop spans 17 amino acids. In germline, CDR1 is SGHNT, CDR2 YYREEE (reference sequence). After removal of 4 bases from V and 6 bases from J, the junction contained 16 bases not matched to a gene. The CDR3 sequence: CASSHPSGDAFINEQFF. CDR3 bases: TGTGCCAGCAGCCACCCTAGCGGAGACGCTTTTATCAATGAGCAGTTCTTC. The full variable domain, completed using reference TRBV5-4 and TRBJ2-1, is ETGVTQSPTHLIKTRGQQVTLRCSSQSGHNTVSWYQQALGQGPQFIFQYYREEENGRGNFPPRFSGLQFPNYSSELNVNALELDDSALYLCASSHPSGDAFINEQFFGPGTRLTVL.

The chain uses TRBV4-2 and TRBJ2-7, with 10 bases identical to TRBD1. The germline V gene has CDR1 LGHNA and CDR2 YNFKEQ. Trimming removed 5 bases from V and 4 bases from J; junction bases left unmatched: 8. The length of the CDR3 is 15 residues. Here the CDR3 DNA reads TGTGCCAGCAGCAGGGGGACAGGGGAGCCATACGAGCAGTACTTC. This sequence encodes CASSRGTGEPYEQYF.

The rearrangement joins TRBV7-8 to TRBJ1-2, with 10 bases that match TRBD1. Trimming cost V 1 base and J 8 bases; bases outside gene matches: 7. Germline loops: CDR1 SGHVS, CDR2 FQNEAQ. There are 15 residues in the CDR3. DNA for the CDR3: TGTGCCAGCAGCTTAGGGTGGGACAGGGGTGTAGGCTACACCTTC. This sequence encodes CASSLGWDRGVGYTF.

This clone has more than one count but fewer than ten. The chain uses TRBV7-8 and TRBJ1-2, with TRBD1 matching 10 bases. This CDR3 contains 13 residues. Germline-derived CDR1 and CDR2 are SGHVS and FQNEAQ. V lost 5 bases, J lost 6 bases, and 3 bases stayed unmatched. The CDR3 protein is CASSLTGGHGYTF. DNA for the CDR3: TGTGCCAGCAGCCTGACAGGGGGCCATGGCTACACCTTC.

V usage is TRBV11-2 and J usage is TRBJ2-5, with 12 bases matching TRBD2. The CDR3 is 15 residues long. The trim removed 4 bases at V and 5 bases at J, leaving 5 bases unmatched. CDR1 and CDR2 from the germline V gene are SGHAT and FQNNGV. The CDR3: CASSSSSGGAETQYF. The CDR3 bases are TGTGCCAGCAGCTCCTCTAGCGGGGGGGCGGAGACCCAGTACTTC.

The table lists this clone with a count of one. J is TRBJ1-5 and V is TRBV5-8; D is ambiguous. The CDR3 is 13 residues long. Trimming took off 6 bases at V and 12 bases at J, with 19 bases between the two ends. Germline loops: CDR1 SGHTS, CDR2 YDEGEE. The CDR3 bases are TGTGCCAGCACTAAGCGGCGGTTCCCATTCCAGCATTTT. Its protein product is CASTKRRFPFQHF.

The J gene is TRBJ2-1, the V gene TRBV5-6; D might be TRBD2 (5 bases). CDR1 is SGHDT, CDR2 YYEEEE, per germline. V shed 2 bases and J shed 3 bases, with 12 bases lying between them. The CDR3 sequence is 15 residues long. The CDR3 nucleotides read TGTGCCAGCAGCTTCGCGGGTAAGGTCTACAATGAGCAGTTCTTC. Encoded protein: CASSFAGKVYNEQFF.

The rearrangement uses TRBV11-2 and TRBJ2-7, with 10 bases identical to TRBD2. This CDR3 comprises 18 residues. The V gene end was trimmed by 2 bases and the J gene end by 2 bases; junction bases not matched to a gene: 12. From germline, CDR1 is SGHAT and CDR2 FQNNGV. The CDR3 loop reads CASSLHASGGVIAYEQYF. The CDR3 DNA sequence: TGTGCCAGCAGCTTACACGCGAGCGGGGGGGTTATCGCCTACGAGCAGTACTTC.

This chain's CDR3 is CASRSNRGYYNEQFF. CDR3 nucleotide sequence: TGTGCCAGCAGATCGAACAGGGGCTATTACAATGAGCAGTTCTTC. This sequence joins TRBV7-9 and TRBJ2-1; 7 bases agree with TRBD1. V dropped 6 bases and J dropped 4; count of bases not matched to a gene: 9. This CDR3 region has 15 residues. Germline-derived CDR1 and CDR2 are SEHNR and FQNEAQ (reference sequence).

This clone was recorded only once. The V and J genes are TRBV19 and TRBJ2-1; 16 bases agree with TRBD2. Trimming took 9 bases from V and 7 from J; bases not matched to a gene: 6. Germline-derived CDR1 and CDR2 are LNHDA and SQIVND (reference sequence). This CDR3 contains 15 residues. CDR3 region: CASSAGLAGGNEQFF. DNA for the CDR3: TGTGCCAGCTCGGCGGGACTAGCGGGGGGGAATGAGCAGTTCTTC.

The J gene is TRBJ2-5, the V gene TRBV5-4; D is possibly TRBD2 (7 bases). CDR3 length equals 14 residues. V lost 2 bases, J lost 5 bases, and 13 bases lay in between. Germline V gene sequence: CDR1 SGHNT, CDR2 YYREEE (reference sequence). CDR3 DNA sequence: TGTGCCAGCAGCTTAAAGGGGGGGCTGGAGACCCAGTACTTC. Translated, it gives CASSLKGGLETQYF.

The J gene is TRBJ1-5, the V gene TRBV3-1 (or the pseudogene TRBV3-2); the D gene is possibly TRBD1 (5 bases). The CDR3 spans 16 residues. The V gene's germline CDR1 is LGHDT and CDR2 YNNKEL (reference sequence). V was trimmed by 0 bases and J by 0 bases, leaving 9 bases between them. The chain's CDR3 is CASSQDRGNSNQPQHF. In nucleotides, the CDR3 is TGTGCCAGCAGCCAAGATCGGGGGAATAGCAATCAGCCCCAGCATTTT.

This clone appeared a few times. The J gene is TRBJ2-5, the V gene TRBV4-2, with 8 bases that match TRBD2. Germline V gives CDR1 LGHNA, CDR2 YNFKEQ. The CDR3 has 14 residues. With V trimmed by 1 base and J by 3 bases, 1 base remained unmatched. Here the CDR3 reads CASSQVGGEETQYF. DNA for the CDR3: TGTGCCAGCAGCCAAGTCGGGGGGGAAGAGACCCAGTACTTC.